This T cell receptor beta chain was retrieved from a study of T cell responses to AZD1222 COVID-19 vaccine. At the level of the study: Combined were second doses at about 4 or about 12 weeks. Overall study findings and caveats: Repertoire samples came only from after the peak T cell response. In a largely white British group with more females than males, clonal diversity was possibly underestimated.

Germline CDR1 is SGHNT and CDR2 is YYREEE (reference sequence). Trimming stripped 6 bases from V and 3 bases from J, with 13 bases between. This CDR3 region has 14 residues. Using immunoSEQ multiplex PCR, the repertoire was profiled, and TCRdb retains in-frame clones only, with some absent. Counted here are some 110,000 clones, over 90% occurring once; the ten biggest clones make up around 5%. As to this clone: Antigen specificity is unknown.

The rearrangement uses TRBV5-4 and TRBJ2-4; D gene ambiguous. The material sequenced was peripheral blood, taken on day 0 of AZD1222 vaccination. This receptor was taken from an adult in good health. CDR3 sequence reads: CASTGGPGKNIQYF. As DNA, the CDR3 is TGTGCCAGCACCGGCGGACCGGGCAAAAACATTCAGTACTTC.